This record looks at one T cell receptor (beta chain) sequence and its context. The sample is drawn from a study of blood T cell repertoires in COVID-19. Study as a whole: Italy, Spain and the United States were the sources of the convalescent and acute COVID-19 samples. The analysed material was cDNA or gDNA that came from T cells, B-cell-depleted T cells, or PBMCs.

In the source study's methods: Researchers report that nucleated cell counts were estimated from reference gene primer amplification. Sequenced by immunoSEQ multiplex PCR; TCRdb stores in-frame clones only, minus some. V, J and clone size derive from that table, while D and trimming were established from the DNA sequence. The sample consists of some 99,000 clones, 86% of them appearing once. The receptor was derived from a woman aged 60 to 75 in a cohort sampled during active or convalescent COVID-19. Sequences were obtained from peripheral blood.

CDR3 bases: TGTGCCAGCAGTCTCGGACAGGGAGGGACCTACAATGAGCAGTTCTTC. The encoded protein is CASSLGQGGTYNEQFF. The chain has TRBV28 and TRBJ2-1; weak D call: TRBD1 (8 bases). The CDR3 extends over 16 amino acids. The V gene lost 5 bases and the J gene lost 2 bases, with 16 bases spanning the gap. Per the germline V gene, CDR1 is MDHEN and CDR2 is SYDVKM.